This T cell receptor (beta chain) was sequenced in a study of CDR3 diversity in severe acne. TCRdb fed the PCR reads into MiXCR, producing one record per CDR3 protein. The profile covers approximately 84,000 distinct CDR3 sequences, with 51% appearing a single time and approximately 15% taken by the ten largest. Germline assignment: CDR1 DFQATT and CDR2 SNEGSKA (reference sequence). The CDR3 runs 14 residues. V shed 6 bases and J shed 1 base, with 15 bases lying between them. The chain has TRBV20-1 and TRBJ2-5; D uncertain. The source material was blood. This receptor was taken from a male donor in good health, without acne. CDR3: CSAATPGSQETQYF. The CDR3 bases are TGCAGTGCCGCGACCCCCGGAAGCCAAGAGACCCAGTACTTC.